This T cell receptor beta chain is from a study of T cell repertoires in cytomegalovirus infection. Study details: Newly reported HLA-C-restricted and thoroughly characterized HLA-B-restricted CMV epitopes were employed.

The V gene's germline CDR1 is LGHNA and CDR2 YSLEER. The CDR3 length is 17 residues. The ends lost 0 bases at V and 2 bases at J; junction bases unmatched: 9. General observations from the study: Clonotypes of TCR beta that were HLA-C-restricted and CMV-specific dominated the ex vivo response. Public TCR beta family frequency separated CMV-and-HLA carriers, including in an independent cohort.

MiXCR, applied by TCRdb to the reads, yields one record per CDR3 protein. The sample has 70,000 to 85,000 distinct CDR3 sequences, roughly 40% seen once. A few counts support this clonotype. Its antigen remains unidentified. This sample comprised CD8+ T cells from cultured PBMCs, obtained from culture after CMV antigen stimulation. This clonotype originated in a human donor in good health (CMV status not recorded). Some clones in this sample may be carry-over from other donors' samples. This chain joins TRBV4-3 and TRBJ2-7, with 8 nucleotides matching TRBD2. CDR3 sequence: CASSQDAGGPSAYEQYF. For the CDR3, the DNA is TGCGCCAGCAGCCAAGATGCGGGGGGCCCGTCGGCCTACGAGCAGTACTTC.